This TCR beta chain was identified during a study of neurological immune-mediated disorders (dated by TCRdb to about 2019). For context, the study as a whole: Using UMI-based sequencing, the study compared peripheral blood TCR-beta repertoires from patients with HTLV-I-associated myelopathy (HAM/TSP), patients with multiple sclerosis, and healthy controls. The roughly 110 TCR-beta libraries included longitudinal samples, technical triplicates and paired sorted CD4+ and CD8+ T-cell subsets alongside PBMC samples. The cohort comprised 68 subjects: some 14 HAM/TSP patients, some 35 multiple sclerosis patients and 20 healthy controls. Findings and caveats that apply to the study as a whole: No identical CDR3 amino acid sequences were shared among expanded clones across subjects, suggesting private TCR-beta repertoires in all groups. The highest TCR clonal expansion was observed in HAM/TSP patients, whereas the lowest was observed in MS patients, even when compared with healthy controls.

For sorted-subset TCR libraries, some 970,000 sorted CD4+ or CD8+ T cells were used. Peripheral blood was subjected to Ficoll-Hypaque density gradient centrifugation to isolate PBMCs, which were then cryopreserved in liquid nitrogen. The study also sequenced paired sorted CD4+ and CD8+ subsets from healthy controls, HAM/TSP patients and MS patients. The CDR3 covers 21 residues, taking in both the cysteine and the phenylalanine. Just CDR3 DNA is preserved here, 63 bases in frame from base 1. V ends up 2 bases short and J 9 bases short, with an unmatched junction base count of 26. Taken from the germline V gene, the CDR1 and CDR2 loops are SGHVS and FNYEAQ. This clonotype was recorded at least ten times. Its antigen is unknown. Base qualities are not provided; no much larger clone lies one nucleotide away. To synthesize cDNA, template-switch 5'RACE was performed with a primer carrying a 10-nucleotide random unique molecular identifier so that each TCR transcript was tagged. Every sequencing run yielded over 200 million TCR-beta sequences covering 15-18 subjects. The RNeasy kit was used for extraction of total RNA. The KAPA Real-time Library Amplification kit was used to amplify TCR-beta VDJ regions with primers targeting the TCR constant region and the 5'RACE anchor. A first PCR added sample indexes and Illumina adaptors, after which a second PCR increased the library yield. The roughly 650 bp TCR product was size-selected on a 2% E-gel SizeSelection system after Ampure bead purification. Before pooling, libraries had their quality checked on a Bioanalyzer, their concentration measured with Qubit, and their quantity determined with the Kapa Library Quantification kit. Paired-end 2 x 150 bp sequencing of the libraries was performed on an Illumina HiSeq 2500. To increase sequence diversity, about 25-31% phiX was spiked into each library pool. The source study handled its data this way. The quality-filtered reads were processed with the UMI-based MiGEC pipeline, whose error correction step removed more than 85% of the raw TCR sequences. IMGT germline references were used for alignment of VDJ genes, and clonotypes were defined by a unique CDR3 amino acid sequence together with V-J genes. Clonal expansion, Shannon diversity and CDR3 relatedness were evaluated with VDJtools (CalcPairwiseDistances, ClusterSamples), while phylogenetic trees were built in CLCbio workbench. A clone was classed as expanded if it had 8 or more unique UMIs, a cutoff based on coefficient-of-variation modelling across technical triplicates. In TCRdb, the public reads were trimmed at Q25 with fastp and aligned with MiXCR, with productive beta chains retained. When rows share a CDR3 protein, they turn into one entry using the most common DNA and genes. The V and J calls come from TCRdb's annotation, not from the publication. For this sample the table gives a few thousand distinct CDR3 sequences, of which more than 20% were detected only once. The top ten constitute around 44% of the sample.

Here the chain combines TRBV7-6 and TRBJ2-1, and 9 junction bases match TRBD1. This receptor was taken from a woman in her sixties or seventies with HTLV-1-associated myelopathy (HAM/TSP). Sequenced input: CD8+ T cells from blood. The CDR3 protein: CASSLPPPNGQGTGYWSEQFF. The sequence in DNA is TGTGCCAGCAGCTTACCCCCCCCGAATGGACAGGGGACTGGATATTGGAGTGAGCAGTTCTTC.